The next 7 T cell receptor beta chains were all read from a single sample in a study of blood T cell repertoires in COVID-19. The protocol was immunoSEQ multiplex PCR, while the TCRdb copy is restricted to in-frame clones and leaves out a portion. Of some 200,000 clones in the sample, just over 90% are singletons; the top ten hold roughly 1.2%. Specimen: peripheral blood. The receptors derive from a man aged 30 to 39 with acute or convalescent COVID-19.

The genes are TRBV30 and TRBJ2-7; the D gene is possibly TRBD2 (6 bases). This CDR3 is built from 15 residues. Between the trimmed V and J ends, which lost 0 bases and 2 bases, there was a span of 14 bases. Per the germline V gene, CDR1 is GTSNPN and CDR2 is SVGIG (reference sequence). The CDR3: CAWSVPGRGTYEQYF. The DNA for the CDR3 is TGTGCCTGGAGTGTACCAGGGCGGGGCACCTACGAGCAGTACTTC.

The chain carries TRBV5-8 and TRBJ2-3; a possible D gene is TRBD1 (6 bases). Germline CDR1 reads SGHTS; CDR2 reads YDEGEE. The CDR3 loop spans 14 amino acids. The V gene lost 4 bases and the J gene lost 6 bases, with 15 bases spanning the gap. CDR3 sequence: CASSQGRRGDTQYF. DNA of the CDR3: TGTGCCAGCAGCCAGGGGCGTCGCGGGGATACGCAGTATTTT.

This chain links TRBV3-1 (or the pseudogene TRBV3-2) with TRBJ2-3; perhaps TRBD1 as D (6 bases). From germline, CDR1 is LGHDT and CDR2 YNNKEL (reference sequence). V dropped 0 bases and J dropped 6 bases, with 10 bases sitting between them. This CDR3 is 14 amino acids long. The CDR3 region is CASSQDRQGDTQYF. DNA for the CDR3: TGTGCCAGCAGCCAAGATCGGCAGGGGGATACGCAGTATTTT.

This rearrangement joins TRBV3-1 (or the pseudogene TRBV3-2) to TRBJ2-2; 11 nucleotides agree with TRBD2. CDR3 length equals 16 residues. Germline loops: CDR1 LGHDT, CDR2 YNNKEL (reference sequence). The V segment lost 4 bases and the J segment 9 bases; nucleotides outside the gene matches: 10. Here the CDR3 reads CASSPPTSGSPRELFF. CDR3 DNA: TGTGCCAGCAGCCCTCCAACTAGCGGGAGCCCCAGGGAGCTGTTTTTT.

The chain uses TRBV7-3 and TRBJ2-2; no reliable D call. V shed 4 bases and J shed 4 bases, with 4 bases lying between them. CDR3 length: 12 residues. Germline-derived CDR1 and CDR2 are SGHTA and FQGTGA. DNA for the CDR3: TGTGCCAGCAGCTACAGCACCGGGGAGCTGTTTTTT. Protein product: CASSYSTGELFF.

The chain recombines TRBV3-1 (or the pseudogene TRBV3-2) with TRBJ2-7; 9 bases match TRBD1. In germline, CDR1 is LGHDT, CDR2 YNNKEL (reference sequence). The junction had 5 bases not matched to a gene; V was cut back by 2 bases and J by 6 bases. This CDR3 region has 14 residues. The CDR3 here is CASSQPGQGREQYF. CDR3 nucleotides: TGTGCCAGCAGCCAACCGGGACAGGGTCGCGAGCAGTACTTC.

This chain joins TRBV4-1 and TRBJ2-7; TRBD2 might be the D (5 bases). The CDR3 covers 13 residues. Per germline, CDR1 MGHRA and CDR2 YSYEKL. Trimming took 1 base from V and 4 from J, leaving 8 bases between them. For the CDR3, the DNA is TGCGCCAGCAGCCAAGGGGGAGAGTACGAGCAGTACTTC. Amino acids: CASSQGGEYEQYF.